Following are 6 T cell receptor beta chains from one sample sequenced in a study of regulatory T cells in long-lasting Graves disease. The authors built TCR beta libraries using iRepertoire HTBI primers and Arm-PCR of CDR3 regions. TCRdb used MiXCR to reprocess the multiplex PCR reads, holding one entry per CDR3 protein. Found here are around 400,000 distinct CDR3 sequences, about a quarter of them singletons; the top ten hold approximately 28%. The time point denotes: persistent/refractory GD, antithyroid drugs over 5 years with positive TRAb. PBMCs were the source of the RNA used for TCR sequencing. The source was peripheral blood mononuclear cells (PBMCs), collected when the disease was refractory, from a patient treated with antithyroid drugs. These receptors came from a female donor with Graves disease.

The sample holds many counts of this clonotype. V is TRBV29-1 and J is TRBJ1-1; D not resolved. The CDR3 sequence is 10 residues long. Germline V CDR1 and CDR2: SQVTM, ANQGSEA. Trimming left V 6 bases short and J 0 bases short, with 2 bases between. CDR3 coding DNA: TGCAGCGTGGTGAACACTGAAGCTTTCTTT. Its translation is CSVVNTEAFF.

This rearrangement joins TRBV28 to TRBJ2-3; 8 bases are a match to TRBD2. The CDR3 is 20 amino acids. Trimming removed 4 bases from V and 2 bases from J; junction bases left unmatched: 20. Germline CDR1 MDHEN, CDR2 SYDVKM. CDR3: CASSSSEAGGEGAPTDTQYF. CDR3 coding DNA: TGTGCCAGCAGTTCCTCGGAGGCGGGAGGTGAAGGGGCACCCACAGATACGCAGTATTTT.

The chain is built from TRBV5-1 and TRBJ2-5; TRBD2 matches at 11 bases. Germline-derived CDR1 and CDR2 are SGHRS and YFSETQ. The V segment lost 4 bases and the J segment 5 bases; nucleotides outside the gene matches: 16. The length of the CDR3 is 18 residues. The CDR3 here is CASSLATLAGGRWETQYF. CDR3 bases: TGCGCCAGCAGCCTCGCGACTCTAGCGGGAGGTCGATGGGAGACCCAGTACTTC.

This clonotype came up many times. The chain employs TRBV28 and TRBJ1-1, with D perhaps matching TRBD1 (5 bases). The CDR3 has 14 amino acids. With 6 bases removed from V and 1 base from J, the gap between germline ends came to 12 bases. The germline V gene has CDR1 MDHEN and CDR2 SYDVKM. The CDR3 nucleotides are TGTGCCAGCAGGCCGGGACCCCGGAACACTGAAGCTTTCTTT. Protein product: CASRPGPRNTEAFF. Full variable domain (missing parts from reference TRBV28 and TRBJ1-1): DVKVTQSSRYLVKRTGEKVFLECVQDMDHENMFWYRQDPGLGLRLIYFSYDVKMKEKGDIPEGYSVSREKKERFSLILESASTNQTSMYLCASRPGPRNTEAFFGQGTRLTVV.

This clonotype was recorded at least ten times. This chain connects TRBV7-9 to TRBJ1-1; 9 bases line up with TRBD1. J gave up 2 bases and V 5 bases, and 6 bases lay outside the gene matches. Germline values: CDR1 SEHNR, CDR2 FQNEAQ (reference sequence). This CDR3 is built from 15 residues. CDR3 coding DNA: TGTGCCAGCAGCCCACGGACAGGGGCAAACACTGAAGCTTTCTTT. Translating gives CASSPRTGANTEAFF.

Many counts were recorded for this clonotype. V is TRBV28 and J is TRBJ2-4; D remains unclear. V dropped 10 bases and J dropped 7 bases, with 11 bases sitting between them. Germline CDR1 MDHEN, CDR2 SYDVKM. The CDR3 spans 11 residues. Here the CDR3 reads CAIRGGNIQYF. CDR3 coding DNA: TGTGCCATCCGCGGTGGGAACATTCAGTACTTC.